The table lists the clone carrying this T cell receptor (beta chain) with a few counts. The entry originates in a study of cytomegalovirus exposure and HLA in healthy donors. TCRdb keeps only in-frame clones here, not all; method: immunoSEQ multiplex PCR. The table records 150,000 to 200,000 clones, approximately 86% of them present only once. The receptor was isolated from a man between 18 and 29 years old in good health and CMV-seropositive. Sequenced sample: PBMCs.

The CDR3 region has the DNA TGTGCCAGCAGCTCAGGGGTGAACACTGAAGCTTTCTTT. Translating gives CASSSGVNTEAFF. The J gene is TRBJ1-1, the V gene TRBV7-2, with TRBD1 as a possible D gene (6 bases). This CDR3 has 13 amino acids. Germline V gives CDR1 SGHTA, CDR2 FQGNSA. The ends were cut back, 4 bases at V and 0 bases at J, with 6 bases in the middle.